This T cell receptor beta chain was retrieved from a study of blood T cell repertoires in COVID-19. Overall study context: In each case, the material was cDNA or gDNA derived from T cells, B-cell-depleted T cells, or PBMCs.

Participants reported their clinical history, and cohort assignment relied on those reports. Germline V gives CDR1 SEHNR, CDR2 FQNEAQ (reference sequence). Unmatched junction bases numbered 14, after V lost 3 bases and J lost 4 bases. The CDR3 consists of 17 residues. Methods used by the authors: Nucleated cell counts were estimated from reference gene primer amplification. Data came from immunoSEQ multiplex PCR; TCRdb stores just in-frame clones and leaves some out. D and trimming come from the DNA, and the V and J calls and clone size come from that table. The repertoire consists of 150,000 or so clones, with approximately 79% occurring once and the leading ten covering around 2.9%. This clone was observed a single time.

The gene calls are TRBV7-9 and TRBJ1-1; 7 bases fit TRBD1. The clonotype comes from a woman aged 45 to 65 who had recovered from COVID-19. The sequenced material came from PBMCs or T cells enriched from blood (not recorded which). The CDR3: CASSFGVGGPRRTEAFF. CDR3 in DNA: TGTGCCAGCAGCTTTGGGGTAGGGGGCCCTCGGCGCACTGAAGCTTTCTTT.